This entry features one T cell receptor (beta chain) sequence. Its antigen remains unknown. Time point here: blood 4 weeks post-SBRT, at nephrectomy. Treatment reported: 15 Gy SBRT to primary tumor, nephrectomy 4 weeks later. V lost 4 bases, J lost 0 bases, and 14 bases lay in between. CDR1 SGHKS and CDR2 YYEKEE come from the germline V gene (reference sequence). The CDR3 covers 15 residues. Clones were sequenced by immunoSEQ multiplex PCR, and TCRdb holds only the in-frame ones, with some missing. The data show over 35,000 clones, nearly 85% seen once. The sample originates from a study of radiation and T cells in renal cell carcinoma. Study-level findings and limits: Top tumor clonotypes rose in blood 2 weeks post-radiation, then contracted. Baseline intratumoral clonotype presence is unknown without pretreatment biopsies.

The sample in question was blood, obtained from a patient whose treatment included radiotherapy and nephrectomy. The receptor's source is a woman between 70 and 85 years old with renal cell carcinoma. The gene calls are TRBV5-5 and TRBJ2-7, with a weak D call TRBD1 (6 bases). CDR3 in amino acids: CASSARQASSYEQYF. The CDR3 DNA is TGTGCCAGCAGCGCGCGACAGGCCTCCTCCTACGAGCAGTACTTC. Full variable domain (outside the CDR3, taken from reference TRBV5-5 and TRBJ2-7): DAGVTQSPTHLIKTRGQQVTLRCSPISGHKSVSWYQQVLGQGPQFIFQYYEKEERGRGNFPDRFSARQFPNYSSELNVNALLLGDSALYLCASSARQASSYEQYFGPGTRLTVT.